This record concerns one TCR beta chain sequence. Its antigen is not known. The data stem from a study of long-term antiretroviral therapy in people with HIV. Study-level background: The study's earliest collections predate the 2015 immediate-ART recommendation by about a decade. Study-level findings and limits: Transplant donor controls retained higher diversity, though diversity increased after ART.

V shed 3 bases and J 1 base; nucleotides not matched to a gene: 5. The CDR3 extends over 16 amino acids. Germline V gives CDR1 KGHSH, CDR2 LQKENI. Run at survey level, the immunoSEQ assay was version v3.0. Sequencing was performed with immunoSEQ multiplex PCR; in TCRdb, only in-frame clones are kept and a portion is missing. The sample holds around 23,000 clones; 82% are singletons and the top ten take more than 4.5%. The chain uses TRBV18 and TRBJ2-1; TRBD2 agrees at 8 bases. The specimen comprised unsorted PBMCs, sampled 0.3 years after starting antiretroviral therapy. This sequence originates from a man aged 50 to 59 with HIV. DNA for the CDR3: TGTGCCAGCTCACCCTGGACTAGCAATTCCTACAATGAGCAGTTCTTC. It codes for CASSPWTSNSYNEQFF.